This T cell receptor beta chain comes out of a study of PD-1 blockade in classical Hodgkin lymphoma. The protocol was immunoSEQ multiplex PCR, while the TCRdb copy is restricted to in-frame clones and leaves out a portion. The repertoire includes about 18,000 clones, 80% to 90% of them detected once, and about 14% sits in the top ten. Time point described: cycle 4 day 1 (C4D1), after more than 5 weeks of nivolumab. All patients experienced relapse after autologous stem cell transplantation, and brentuximab vedotin exposure was variable. Reported best responses ranged across complete response, partial response or progressive disease. Trimming pared 4 bases from V and 0 bases from J, leaving 7 bases between. The CDR3 length is 13 residues. Per the germline V gene, CDR1 is SGHRS and CDR2 is YFSETQ.

The chain recombines TRBV5-1 with TRBJ1-1; maybe TRBD1 (5 bases). Sequences were derived from peripheral blood mononuclear cells (PBMCs), sampled before the fourth cycle of nivolumab. The sequence derives from a human donor with classical Hodgkin lymphoma. The CDR3: CASSEQVNTEAFF. Written as DNA, the CDR3 is TGCGCCAGCAGCGAACAGGTGAACACTGAAGCTTTCTTT.